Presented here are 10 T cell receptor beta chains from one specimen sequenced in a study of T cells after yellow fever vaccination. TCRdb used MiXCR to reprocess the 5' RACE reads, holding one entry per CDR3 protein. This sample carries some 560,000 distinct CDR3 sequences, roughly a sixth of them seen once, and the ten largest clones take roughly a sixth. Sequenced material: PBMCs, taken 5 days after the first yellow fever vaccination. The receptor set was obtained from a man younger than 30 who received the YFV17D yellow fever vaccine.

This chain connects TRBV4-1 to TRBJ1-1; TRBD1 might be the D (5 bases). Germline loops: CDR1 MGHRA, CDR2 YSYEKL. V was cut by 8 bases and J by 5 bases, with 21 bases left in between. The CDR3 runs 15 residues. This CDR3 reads CASLEYPGQPTEAFF. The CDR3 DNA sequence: TGCGCCAGCCTCGAATACCCAGGGCAGCCGACTGAAGCTTTCTTT.

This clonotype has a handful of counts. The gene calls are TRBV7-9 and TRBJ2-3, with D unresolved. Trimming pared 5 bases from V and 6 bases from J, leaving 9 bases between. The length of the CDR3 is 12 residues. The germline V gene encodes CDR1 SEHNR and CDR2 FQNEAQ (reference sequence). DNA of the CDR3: TGTGCCAGCAGCCCCGAGGTGGATACGCAGTATTTT. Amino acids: CASSPEVDTQYF.

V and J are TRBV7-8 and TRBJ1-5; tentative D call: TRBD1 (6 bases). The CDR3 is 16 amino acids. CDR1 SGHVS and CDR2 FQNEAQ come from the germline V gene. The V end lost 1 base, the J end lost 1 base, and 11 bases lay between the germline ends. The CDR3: CASSLEGQLSNQPQHF. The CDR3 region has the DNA TGTGCCAGCAGCTTAGAGGGACAATTGAGCAATCAGCCCCAGCATTTT.

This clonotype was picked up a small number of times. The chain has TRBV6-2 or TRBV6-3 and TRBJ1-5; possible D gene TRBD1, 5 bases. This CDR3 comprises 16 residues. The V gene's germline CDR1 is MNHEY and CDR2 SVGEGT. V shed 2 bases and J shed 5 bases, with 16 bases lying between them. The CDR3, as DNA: TGTGCCAGCAGTTACCCTCTGGGACGGAACTATCAGCCCCAGCATTTT. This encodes CASSYPLGRNYQPQHF.

The CDR3 protein is CAWSAGTGGVDEQYF. CDR3 nucleotide sequence: TGTGCCTGGAGTGCCGGGACAGGGGGTGTCGACGAGCAGTACTTC. The chain links TRBV30 to TRBJ2-7; 11 bases map to TRBD1. The V segment lost 1 base and the J segment 5 bases; nucleotides outside the gene matches: 7. There are 15 residues in the CDR3. Germline CDR1 GTSNPN, CDR2 SVGIG (reference sequence). The full variable domain, with the rest looked up from reference TRBV30 and TRBJ2-7, is SQTIHQWPATLVQPVGSPLSLECTVEGTSNPNLYWYRQAAGRGLQLLFYSVGIGQISSEVPQNLSASRPQDRQFILSSKKLLLSDSGFYLCAWSAGTGGVDEQYFGPGTRLTVT.

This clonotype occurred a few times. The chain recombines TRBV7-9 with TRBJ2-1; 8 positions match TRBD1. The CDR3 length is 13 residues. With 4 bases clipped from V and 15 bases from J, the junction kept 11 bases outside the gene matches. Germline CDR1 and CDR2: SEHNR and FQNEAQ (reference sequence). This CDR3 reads CASSSLPDRGWFF. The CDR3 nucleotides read TGTGCCAGCAGCTCCCTCCCAGACAGGGGTTGGTTCTTC.

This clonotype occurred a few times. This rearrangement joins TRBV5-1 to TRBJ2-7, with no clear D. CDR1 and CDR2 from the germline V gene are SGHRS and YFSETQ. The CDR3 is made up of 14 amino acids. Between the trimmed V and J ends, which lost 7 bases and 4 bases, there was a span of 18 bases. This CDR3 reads CASSPGGPTYEQYV. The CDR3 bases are TGCGCCAGCTCCCCGGGCGGACCGACGTACGAGCAGTACGTC.

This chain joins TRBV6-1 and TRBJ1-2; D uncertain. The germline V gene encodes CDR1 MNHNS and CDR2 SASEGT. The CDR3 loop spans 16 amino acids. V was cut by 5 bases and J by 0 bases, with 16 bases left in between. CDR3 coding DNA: TGTGCCAGCAGTCGGGGAGGAGAATATACTAACTATGGCTACACCTTC. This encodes CASSRGGEYTNYGYTF.

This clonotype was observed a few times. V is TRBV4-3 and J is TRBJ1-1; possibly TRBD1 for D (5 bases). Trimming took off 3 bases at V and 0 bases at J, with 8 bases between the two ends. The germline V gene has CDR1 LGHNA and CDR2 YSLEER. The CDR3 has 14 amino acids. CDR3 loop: CASSHDRVNTEAFF. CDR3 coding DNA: TGCGCCAGCAGCCACGACAGAGTGAACACTGAAGCTTTCTTT.

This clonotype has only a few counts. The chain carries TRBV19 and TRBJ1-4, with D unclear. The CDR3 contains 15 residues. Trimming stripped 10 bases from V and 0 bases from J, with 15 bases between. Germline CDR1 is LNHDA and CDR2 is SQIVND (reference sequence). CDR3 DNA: TGTGCCACCGAACCTCGCTATACAACTAATGAAAAACTGTTTTTT. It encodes CATEPRYTTNEKLFF.